These 23 T cell receptor beta chains were all obtained from the same sample, sequenced in a study of Ad26.COV2.S vaccination and SARS-CoV-2 variants. Treatment described: 15 to 20 received Ad26.COV2.S at low or high dose, single or two shots; five or six received placebo; per-sample allocation not given. Sampling was done on day 63 after the first vaccine or placebo injection. The method was immunoSEQ multiplex PCR; TCRdb's version includes in-frame clones alone and lacks a portion of them. The sample includes 350,000 to 500,000 clones, 75% to 95% of them seen just once. The specimen comprised peripheral blood, sampled in a trial of Ad26.COV2.S vaccine versus placebo. The receptors derive from a person aged 18-60 years who received the Ad26.COV2.S COVID-19 vaccine or a placebo.

The V gene is TRBV9, the J gene TRBJ1-2; tentatively, D is TRBD1 (6 bases). The germline gives CDR1 SGDLS, CDR2 YYNGEE. Deletions cut 4 bases from V and 1 base from J, with 14 bases between. The CDR3 is made up of 15 amino acids. The CDR3 coding sequence is TGTGCCAGCAGCCCCCAAGGGGGTGTTAACTATGGCTACACCTTC. This codes for CASSPQGGVNYGYTF. Combining the CDR3 with reference TRBV9 and TRBJ1-2 gives the whole variable domain DSGVTQTPKHLITATGQRVTLRCSPRSGDLSVYWYQQSLDQGLQFLIQYYNGEERAKGNILERFSAQQFPDLHSELNLSSLELGDSALYFCASSPQGGVNYGYTFGSGTRLTVV.

The CDR3 loop reads CSARGNTEAFF. CDR3 nucleotides: TGCAGCGCGAGGGGCAACACTGAAGCTTTCTTT. The V and J genes are TRBV29-1 and TRBJ1-1, with D possibly being TRBD1 (5 bases). Per the germline V gene, CDR1 is SQVTM and CDR2 is ANQGSEA. V lost 7 bases and J lost 2, with 8 bases in between. The CDR3 length is 11 residues.

The chain couples TRBV20-1 to TRBJ1-6; the match to TRBD1 covers 8 bases. This CDR3 spans 14 amino acids. Germline lookup yields CDR1 DFQATT and CDR2 SNEGSKA (reference sequence). Germline trimming cut 3 bases from V and 9 bases from J; bases unmatched to any gene: 7. CDR3 sequence reads: CSASRSDRVSPLHF. The CDR3, as DNA: TGCAGTGCTAGTCGTTCGGACAGGGTTTCACCCCTCCACTTT.

The chain is built from TRBV25-1 and TRBJ2-6; D is uncertain. Trimming removed 2 bases from V and 0 bases from J, with 5 bases in between. Germline CDR1 reads MGHDK; CDR2 reads SYGVNS. The CDR3 sequence is 15 residues long. CDR3 sequence reads: CASSERSSGANVLTF. CDR3 nucleotides: TGTGCCAGCAGTGAACGTAGCTCTGGGGCCAACGTCCTGACTTTC. Full variable domain (remainder filled in from reference TRBV25-1 and TRBJ2-6): EADIYQTPRYLVIGTGKKITLECSQTMGHDKMYWYQQDPGMELHLIHYSYGVNSTEKGDLSSESTVSRIRTEHFPLTLESARPSHTSQYLCASSERSSGANVLTFGAGSRLTVL.

The chain recombines TRBV7-2 with TRBJ2-3; maybe TRBD1 (6 bases). Germline V gene sequence: CDR1 SGHTA, CDR2 FQGNSA. Trimming left V 2 bases short and J 0 bases short, with 9 bases between. The CDR3 spans 15 residues. The CDR3 is CASSLIGGSTDTQYF. The CDR3 bases are TGTGCCAGCAGCTTAATAGGGGGAAGCACAGATACGCAGTATTTT. The variable domain in full, with the rest retrieved from reference TRBV7-2 and TRBJ2-3, is GAGVSQSPSNKVTEKGKDVELRCDPISGHTALYWYRQSLGQGLEFLIYFQGNSAPDKSGLPSDRFSAERTGGSVSTLTIQRTQQEDSAVYLCASSLIGGSTDTQYFGPGTRLTVL.

The CDR3, as DNA: TGTGCCAGCAGCCCTTCCTCCGGAGTAACCTTCACAGATACGCAGTATTTT. It translates to CASSPSSGVTFTDTQYF. The V gene is TRBV7-9, the J gene TRBJ2-3; D call uncertain. The V gene's germline CDR1 is SEHNR and CDR2 FQNEAQ (reference sequence). The germline V and J ends were trimmed by 5 bases and 2 bases, with 20 bases remaining between them. The CDR3 contains 17 residues.

The chain is built from TRBV18 and TRBJ2-4, with 9 bases aligning to TRBD1. With V trimmed by 3 bases and J by 5 bases, 2 bases remained unmatched. Germline CDR1 is KGHSH and CDR2 is LQKENI. The CDR3 runs 14 residues. In nucleotides, the CDR3 is TGTGCCAGCTCACCGGGACAGGGCGAAAACATTCAGTACTTC. Amino acid sequence: CASSPGQGENIQYF.

Here the CDR3 reads CASGFGNTEAFF. CDR3 nucleotides: TGTGCCAGCGGTTTTGGGAACACTGAAGCTTTCTTT. This chain links TRBV25-1 with TRBJ1-1; unclear D gene. The V gene's germline CDR1 is MGHDK and CDR2 SYGVNS. V was pared by 8 bases and J by 1 base, with 8 bases between. This CDR3 is built from 12 residues.

The CDR3, as DNA: TGTGCCAGCAGCTTAGGGAGTTACACCGGGGAGCTGTTTTTT. Its protein is CASSLGSYTGELFF. This sequence joins TRBV7-9 and TRBJ2-2; D remains unclear. V was cut by 1 base and J by 3 bases, with 6 bases left in between. In germline, CDR1 is SEHNR, CDR2 FQNEAQ (reference sequence). The length of the CDR3 is 14 residues. Full variable domain (outside the CDR3, taken from reference TRBV7-9 and TRBJ2-2): DTGVSQNPRHKITKRGQNVTFRCDPISEHNRLYWYRQTLGQGPEFLTYFQNEAQLEKSRLLSDRFSAERPKGSFSTLEIQRTEQGDSAMYLCASSLGSYTGELFFGEGSRLTVL.

The gene calls are TRBV5-1 and TRBJ1-1; D remains ambiguous. The CDR3 spans 14 residues. Trimming took 1 base from V and 1 from J, leaving 8 bases between them. Germline assignment: CDR1 SGHRS and CDR2 YFSETQ. The CDR3 nucleotides read TGCGCCAGCAGCTTGCGTAATGGGAACACTGAAGCTTTCTTT. This translates into CASSLRNGNTEAFF. Looking up the rest from reference TRBV5-1 and TRBJ1-1 gives the full variable domain: KAGVTQTPRYLIKTRGQQVTLSCSPISGHRSVSWYQQTPGQGLQFLFEYFSETQRNKGNFPGRFSGRQFSNSRSEMNVSTLELGDSALYLCASSLRNGNTEAFFGQGTRLTVV.

CDR3 region: CASRKLRNEQFF. CDR3 bases: TGTGCCAGCAGAAAATTGCGCAATGAGCAGTTCTTC. V gene TRBV12-3 or TRBV12-4 combines with J gene TRBJ2-1; unclear D gene. This CDR3 comprises 12 residues. Between the trimmed V and J ends, which lost 6 bases and 6 bases, there was a span of 9 bases.

This chain links TRBV10-1 with TRBJ1-1; D may be TRBD1 (6 bases). The CDR3 contains 15 residues. Per the germline V gene, CDR1 is WNHNN and CDR2 is SYGVQD (reference sequence). Trimming left V 0 bases short and J 1 base short, with 9 bases between. The CDR3 spells CASSESGGPNTEAFF. The CDR3 bases are TGCGCCAGCAGTGAGTCAGGGGGACCGAACACTGAAGCTTTCTTT.

This clone was detected only once. V usage is TRBV7-9 and J usage is TRBJ2-7; D is perhaps TRBD2 (7 bases). CDR3 length equals 15 residues. Germline values: CDR1 SEHNR, CDR2 FQNEAQ (reference sequence). The germline V and J ends were trimmed by 6 bases and 7 bases, with 22 bases remaining between them. This chain's CDR3 is CASSLGGLSSLEQYF. CDR3 sequence (DNA): TGTGCCAGCAGTCTGGGGGGGCTATCCAGTTTGGAGCAGTACTTC.

The V gene is TRBV30, the J gene TRBJ1-6; 7 nucleotides match TRBD1. After removal of 7 bases from V and 8 bases from J, the junction contained 8 bases not matched to a gene. CDR1 GTSNPN and CDR2 SVGIG come from the germline V gene (reference sequence). The CDR3 sequence is 13 residues long. CDR3 in amino acids: CAFGGRGYSPLHF. In DNA, the CDR3 is TGTGCCTTCGGGGGCAGGGGGTATTCACCCCTCCACTTT.

This clone is a singleton in its sample. V usage is TRBV23-1 and J usage is TRBJ1-1, with D unresolved. TRBV23-1 is classed as an ORF, of uncertain function. The CDR3 totals 13 residues. V shed 4 bases and J shed 4 bases, with 10 bases lying between them. The CDR3: CASSRLAVTEAFF. The CDR3 region has the DNA TGCGCCAGCAGTCGGTTAGCGGTCACTGAAGCTTTCTTT.

This clone appeared a few times. This chain links TRBV6-2 or TRBV6-3 with TRBJ1-5; possibly TRBD1 for D (5 bases). CDR1 and CDR2 from the germline V gene are MNHEY and SVGEGT. Trimming took 5 bases from V and 7 from J, leaving 18 bases between them. There are 15 residues in the CDR3. This chain's CDR3 is CASSRTPGGGQPQHF. The CDR3 nucleotides read TGTGCCAGCAGTCGGACACCCGGGGGTGGGCAGCCCCAGCATTTT.

This chain's CDR3 is CASSYGLAGTDEQFF. CDR3 DNA sequence: TGTGCCAGCAGTTACGGGCTAGCGGGAACTGATGAGCAGTTCTTC. The chain is built from TRBV6-2 or TRBV6-3 and TRBJ2-1; 9 bases agree with TRBD2. Germline CDR1 reads MNHEY; CDR2 reads SVGEGT. Trimming took 2 bases from V and 8 from J; bases not matched to a gene: 7. CDR3 length: 15 amino acids.

The rearrangement joins TRBV3-1 (or the pseudogene TRBV3-2) to TRBJ2-1, with a tentative D call TRBD2 (6 bases). CDR1 is LGHDT and CDR2 is YNNKEL in the germline V gene (reference sequence). V lost 4 bases to trimming and J lost 2 bases, with 6 bases between them. This CDR3 is 13 amino acids long. In nucleotides, the CDR3 is TGTGCCAGCAGCCCGGGGGCCTACAATGAGCAGTTCTTC. This gives the protein CASSPGAYNEQFF.

The sample holds one count of this clone. The V call is TRBV30, the J call TRBJ2-2, with D uncertain. Germline values: CDR1 GTSNPN, CDR2 SVGIG (reference sequence). The CDR3 covers 15 residues. Trimming removed 0 bases from V and 4 bases from J, with 12 bases in between. The CDR3 nucleotides are TGTGCCTGGAGTGTACTAACCAATCCCACCGGGGAGCTGTTTTTT. Its translation is CAWSVLTNPTGELFF.

This chain connects TRBV27 to TRBJ2-3; D is perhaps TRBD1 or TRBD2 (5 bases each). The CDR3 has 15 amino acids. Trimming left V 4 bases short and J 2 bases short, with 13 bases between. Germline CDR1 MNHEY, CDR2 SMNVEV (reference sequence). As DNA, the CDR3 is TGTGCCAGCAGTTCCCTTGGGGGAGCCACAGATACGCAGTATTTT. This translates into CASSSLGGATDTQYF.

Written as DNA, the CDR3 is TGTGCCACCAGCAGTCGCACGAAGAACACTGAAGCTTTCTTT. This sequence encodes CATSSRTKNTEAFF. The chain recombines TRBV15 with TRBJ1-1; D gene unclear. V was shortened by 3 bases and J by 1 base, with 9 bases between the two germline ends. The CDR3 is made up of 14 amino acids. The V gene's germline CDR1 is LNHNV and CDR2 YYDKDF (reference sequence).

The gene calls are TRBV19 and TRBJ2-7, with 14 bases fitting TRBD2. CDR3 length: 19 residues. Trimming took 6 bases from V and 0 from J; bases not matched to a gene: 13. Germline CDR1 is LNHDA and CDR2 is SQIVND (reference sequence). In nucleotides, the CDR3 is TGTGCCAGTAGGAAAACCGGGACTAGCGGGAGCTCGAGCTCCTACGAGCAGTACTTC. Its translation: CASRKTGTSGSSSSYEQYF.

The chain links TRBV2 to TRBJ1-2; 7 bases align to TRBD1. Losses at the gene ends were 4 bases for V and 2 bases for J; bases not matched to a gene: 4. Per germline, CDR1 SNHLY and CDR2 FYNNEI. The CDR3 is 14 residues long. CDR3 sequence: CASSARQGNYGYTF. The CDR3, as DNA: TGTGCCAGCAGTGCCAGACAGGGAAACTATGGCTACACCTTC.